This TCR beta chain was recovered during a study of OX40 agonist ivuxolimab in advanced cancers. Repertoires were generated with immunoSEQ multiplex PCR, while TCRdb's copy carries only in-frame clones and drops some. The profile shows under 95,000 clones, about nine tenths of them singletons. CDR1 SGDLS and CDR2 YYNGEE come from the germline V gene. This CDR3 region has 16 residues. Trimming removed 0 bases from V and 3 bases from J, with 13 bases in between. The chain carries TRBV9 and TRBJ2-1; TRBD1 is a possible D gene (5 bases). The clonotype was recovered from an adult with an advanced solid tumor such as melanoma, head and neck, liver or kidney cancer. Sequencing used CD4+ or CD8+ T cells sorted from blood, obtained in a trial of the OX40 agonist ivuxolimab. CDR3 in DNA: TGTGCCAGCAGCGTAGATTCGAGACAGTACTACAATGAGCAGTTCTTC. This gives the protein CASSVDSRQYYNEQFF.